This T cell receptor beta chain was identified during a study of shared clonotypes between healthy human individuals. About the research overall: Those who served as donors were two women and a few men between the ages of 18 and 49.

Overall study results and limits: Several donors held about 5% of naive CD4 clonotypes in common.

Using immunoSEQ multiplex PCR, the repertoire was profiled, and TCRdb retains in-frame clones only, with some absent. The table shows approximately 1,500,000 clones, with roughly 96% occurring only once. Germline lookup yields CDR1 SGDLS and CDR2 YYNGEE. This CDR3 is 15 amino acids long. With 3 bases removed from V and 9 bases from J, the gap between germline ends came to 20 bases. Concerning this clone itself: As yet, its antigen is unknown.

The clonotype originates from a man aged 25 to 45 in good health. The sample was naive CD4+ T cells sorted from blood. As for subset: CD45RA+ positively selected. V usage is TRBV9 and J usage is TRBJ2-3; D may be TRBD1 (6 bases). CDR3 amino acids: CASSELVGPQGTQYF. The DNA of the CDR3 is TGTGCCAGCAGCGAGCTCGTCGGACCACAGGGCACGCAGTATTTT.